The 32 T cell receptor beta chains in this list originate from one sample, sequenced in a study of T cell responses to AZD1222 COVID-19 vaccine. The table came from immunoSEQ multiplex PCR; TCRdb's copy has only in-frame clones and leaves some out. This table has about 120,000 clones, roughly nine tenths appearing once. Sample: peripheral blood, taken on day 0 of AZD1222 vaccination. The receptors shown here come from an adult in good health.

This sequence joins TRBV10-2 and TRBJ2-7, with 9 bases lining up with TRBD2. Trimming removed 7 bases from V and 2 bases from J; junction bases left unmatched: 12. There are 16 residues in the CDR3. Germline V gives CDR1 WSHSY, CDR2 SAAADI. As DNA, the CDR3 is TGCGCCAGCACCCGGGACGGGCTAGCGGGAACCTACGAGCAGTACTTC. Translated: CASTRDGLAGTYEQYF.

This chain uses TRBV27 with TRBJ2-7; 11 bases are shared with TRBD2. V lost 3 bases, J lost 2 bases, and 3 bases stayed unmatched. The CDR3 consists of 15 residues. In germline, CDR1 is MNHEY, CDR2 SMNVEV (reference sequence). The CDR3 DNA follows: TGTGCCAGCAGTTTTAGCGGGAGGGATCCCTACGAGCAGTACTTC. Its protein is CASSFSGRDPYEQYF.

Points on this clone: At one of its ends the junction is not consistent with the germline gene, which may arise from a read error. V and J are TRBV2 and TRBJ1-4; TRBD1 agrees at 8 bases. The CDR3 totals 12 residues. Germline assignment: CDR1 SNHLY and CDR2 FYNNEI. CDR3 DNA sequence: TGTGGCAGCGGACAGGGCGGTGAAAAACTGTTTTTT. It encodes CGSGQGGEKLFF.

This chain connects TRBV5-4 to TRBJ1-2, with D tentatively TRBD1 (5 bases). The V gene's germline CDR1 is SGHNT and CDR2 YYREEE (reference sequence). The length of the CDR3 is 15 residues. V was cut by 5 bases and J by 2 bases, with 16 bases left in between. The CDR3 is CASSEGRTINYGYTF. The CDR3 nucleotides read TGTGCCAGCAGTGAGGGGAGGACGATAAACTATGGCTACACCTTC.

The V and J genes are TRBV9 and TRBJ1-3; D is unclear. The CDR3 totals 15 residues. V was pared by 1 base and J by 2 bases, with 10 bases between. Germline CDR1 is SGDLS and CDR2 is YYNGEE. CDR3 amino acids: CASSVYGEAGNTIYF. The CDR3, as DNA: TGTGCCAGCAGCGTATATGGGGAAGCTGGAAACACCATATATTTT.

The V and J genes are TRBV27 and TRBJ1-1; 8 positions agree with TRBD1. Trimming cost V 4 bases and J 1 base; bases outside gene matches: 11. CDR1 MNHEY and CDR2 SMNVEV come from the germline V gene (reference sequence). This CDR3 region has 17 residues. The CDR3 sequence: CASSSPSGGTGNTEAFF. CDR3 nucleotides: TGTGCCAGCAGTTCTCCTTCGGGGGGGACAGGGAACACTGAAGCTTTCTTT.

The chain employs TRBV18 and TRBJ1-3, with D uncertain. The CDR3 runs to 12 residues. Trimming took 0 bases from V and 6 from J, leaving 3 bases between them. The germline CDR1 and CDR2 sequences are KGHSH and LQKENI. The CDR3: CASSPPVNTIYF. For the CDR3, the DNA is TGTGCCAGCTCACCACCTGTAAACACCATATATTTT.

In its sample, this clone was seen once. The chain employs TRBV18 and TRBJ1-1; no clear D. Per germline, CDR1 KGHSH and CDR2 LQKENI. Trimming took off 6 bases at V and 4 bases at J, with 15 bases between the two ends. CDR3 length: 14 residues. The CDR3 loop reads CASSPGDTGTEAFF. CDR3 sequence (DNA): TGTGCCAGCTCTCCTGGGGATACGGGCACTGAAGCTTTCTTT.

The CDR3 here is CASSVGEGSAYGYTF. CDR3 bases: TGTGCCAGCAGTGTAGGTGAAGGGAGTGCCTATGGCTACACCTTC. This sequence joins TRBV6-4 and TRBJ1-2; no firm D call. Germline lookup yields CDR1 MRHNA and CDR2 SNTAGT. V lost 4 bases, J lost 4 bases, and 16 bases lay in between. CDR3 length: 15 amino acids.

The V call is TRBV24-1, the J call TRBJ2-7; 8 nucleotides match TRBD1. The CDR3 length is 16 residues. The V segment lost 5 bases and the J segment 3 bases; nucleotides outside the gene matches: 11. Germline V lookup: CDR1 KGHDR, CDR2 SFDVKD. The CDR3 sequence is CATSALTGAGFYEQYF. In nucleotides, the CDR3 is TGTGCCACCAGTGCCCTGACAGGGGCAGGCTTCTACGAGCAGTACTTC.

V usage is TRBV25-1 and J usage is TRBJ1-6; TRBD1 agrees at 10 bases. Trimming cost V 8 bases and J 5 bases; bases outside gene matches: 9. CDR1 is MGHDK, CDR2 SYGVNS, per germline. The CDR3 has 16 residues. The CDR3 DNA sequence: TGTGCCAGCCCTTGGGACAGGGGAGTGGATAATTCACCCCTCCACTTT. Its translation: CASPWDRGVDNSPLHF.

This clone was seen more than once but under ten times. The sample has other DNA sequences that encode this CDR3 too. The chain uses TRBV14 and TRBJ2-1; D possibly uses TRBD1 or TRBD2 (6 bases each). The length of the CDR3 is 14 residues. Trimming stripped 4 bases from V and 3 bases from J, with 10 bases between. The germline V gene encodes CDR1 SGHDN and CDR2 FVKESK. CDR3 residues: CASSRGGSYNEQFF. The CDR3 DNA sequence: TGTGCCAGCAGCCGAGGGGGGAGCTACAATGAGCAGTTCTTC.

The rearrangement links TRBV3-1 (or the pseudogene TRBV3-2) to TRBJ1-2; no reliable D call. Per the germline V gene, CDR1 is LGHDT and CDR2 is YNNKEL (reference sequence). Trimming cost V 2 bases and J 5 bases, with 9 bases left between them. The CDR3 is 13 residues long. This chain's CDR3 is CASSQRGGYGYTF. As DNA, the CDR3 is TGTGCCAGCAGCCAACGGGGTGGGTATGGCTACACCTTC.

The chain uses TRBV11-2 and TRBJ1-2; D remains unclear. The CDR3 contains 13 residues. The germline V gene has CDR1 SGHAT and CDR2 FQNNGV. Trimming removed 5 bases at V and 4 bases at J, with 11 bases between. The CDR3, as DNA: TGTGCCAGCAGCCCGGGCCCTGGCTATGGCTACACCTTC. Translation gives CASSPGPGYGYTF.

As to this clone: Different DNA sequences within this sample yield the same CDR3. The J gene is TRBJ1-1, the V gene TRBV5-4; 9 nucleotides match TRBD1. The germline gives CDR1 SGHNT, CDR2 YYREEE (reference sequence). Trimming cost V 0 bases and J 8 bases; bases outside gene matches: 2. The CDR3 totals 13 residues. Here the CDR3 DNA reads TGTGCCAGCAGCTTGGGGGGGACAGGGGAAGCTTTCTTT. It is translated as CASSLGGTGEAFF.

The chain combines TRBV15 with TRBJ2-1, with D perhaps TRBD1 or TRBD2 (5 bases each). Germline-derived CDR1 and CDR2 are LNHNV and YYDKDF (reference sequence). CDR3 length equals 14 residues. Trimming removed 0 bases at V and 14 bases at J, with 17 bases between. In nucleotides, the CDR3 is TGTGCCACCAGCAGAGATCAACTAGGGGACCTGGAGTTCTTC. Its protein product is CATSRDQLGDLEFF.

This sequence joins TRBV6-6 and TRBJ1-2; 7 positions match TRBD1. CDR3 length equals 14 residues. Germline V gives CDR1 MNHNY, CDR2 SVGAGI (reference sequence). Trimming at V came to 0 bases and at J to 4 bases, leaving 2 bases not matched to a gene. CDR3 nucleotides: TGTGCCAGCAGTTACTCCCGGGACAGCTATGGCTACACCTTC. Residues: CASSYSRDSYGYTF.

The genes are TRBV15 and TRBJ2-7; D gene ambiguous. In germline, CDR1 is LNHNV, CDR2 YYDKDF (reference sequence). V gave up 3 bases and J gave up 6 bases, with 6 bases separating them. The CDR3 spans 11 residues. The CDR3 sequence: CATSSWGEQYF. Here the CDR3 DNA reads TGTGCCACCAGCAGTTGGGGCGAGCAGTACTTC.

J is TRBJ1-1 and V is TRBV6-5; TRBD1 matches 9 bases. The CDR3 is 12 amino acids. The J segment lost 11 bases and the V segment lost 5 bases, leaving 6 bases of the junction unmatched. Germline loops: CDR1 MNHEY, CDR2 SVGAGI. The CDR3 here is CASSQGQGGAFF. CDR3 nucleotides: TGTGCCAGCAGTCAGGGACAGGGTGGCGCTTTCTTT.

The chain has TRBV7-9 and TRBJ2-1; TRBD2 agrees at 10 bases. From germline, CDR1 is SEHNR and CDR2 FQNEAQ (reference sequence). With 1 base clipped from V and 5 bases from J, the junction kept 5 bases outside the gene matches. The CDR3 has 16 amino acids. The CDR3 nucleotides are TGTGCCAGCAGCTTAGGGACTAGCGGATCTAACAATGAGCAGTTCTTC. Translated, it gives CASSLGTSGSNNEQFF.

This clone was detected only once. The chain recombines TRBV5-8 with TRBJ2-7, with 7 nucleotides matching TRBD2. V lost 6 bases to trimming and J lost 0 bases; unmatched junction nucleotides: 12. This CDR3 has 16 residues. Germline CDR1 is SGHTS and CDR2 is YDEGEE. CDR3 in DNA: TGTGCCAGCACCACCCCGGGAGGATCCTTCTCCTACGAGCAGTACTTC. Translated: CASTTPGGSFSYEQYF.

As DNA, the CDR3 is TGCGCCAGCAGCTTGGTAGGGGCTCGAAGCACAGATACGCAGTATTTT. Its protein product is CASSLVGARSTDTQYF. V is TRBV5-1 and J is TRBJ2-3; D may be TRBD1 (5 bases). This CDR3 has 16 amino acids. Germline CDR1 is SGHRS and CDR2 is YFSETQ. Trimming left V 0 bases short and J 0 bases short, with 11 bases between.

The V gene is TRBV3-1 (or the pseudogene TRBV3-2), the J gene TRBJ1-5; the D gene is possibly TRBD1 (5 bases). Trimming took 3 bases from V and 5 from J, leaving 14 bases between them. Germline assignment: CDR1 LGHDT and CDR2 YNNKEL (reference sequence). The CDR3 spans 15 residues. The CDR3 loop is CASSQGGGVDQPQHF. CDR3 coding DNA: TGTGCCAGCAGCCAGGGCGGGGGGGTCGATCAGCCCCAGCATTTT.

The J gene is TRBJ1-4, the V gene TRBV3-1 (or the pseudogene TRBV3-2); D remains unclear. With 1 base removed from V and 8 bases from J, the gap between germline ends came to 14 bases. The CDR3 is 15 residues long. Germline CDR1 LGHDT, CDR2 YNNKEL (reference sequence). CDR3 coding DNA: TGTGCCAGCAGCCAAGGCCCCATCCCGGGAGAAAAACTGTTTTTT. It is translated as CASSQGPIPGEKLFF.

This CDR3 is CASSLVVDNEQFF. The CDR3 nucleotides are TGCGCCAGCAGCTTGGTAGTTGACAATGAGCAGTTCTTC. V and J are TRBV5-1 and TRBJ2-1; D gene uncertain. The CDR3 is 13 residues long. V lost 0 bases and J lost 5, with 6 bases in between. Germline V gene lookup returns CDR1 SGHRS and CDR2 YFSETQ.

The CDR3 sequence: CASTVAGGTGELFF. The CDR3 DNA reads as TGCGCCAGCACCGTGGCAGGGGGGACCGGGGAGCTGTTTTTT. The chain links TRBV5-1 to TRBJ2-2; possibly TRBD1 for D (7 bases). Germline CDR1 is SGHRS and CDR2 is YFSETQ. The V gene lost 6 bases and the J gene lost 5 bases, with 14 bases spanning the gap. The CDR3 consists of 14 residues.

The chain is built from TRBV28 and TRBJ2-7; D remains ambiguous. Trimming cost V 5 bases and J 1 base, with 12 bases left between them. This CDR3 comprises 14 residues. Germline-derived CDR1 and CDR2 are MDHEN and SYDVKM. CDR3 protein: CASSVPGTSYEQYF. The CDR3 bases are TGTGCCAGCAGTGTACCCGGCACATCCTACGAGCAGTACTTC.

This clone was counted a single time. CDR3 DNA: TGTGCCAGCAGTTTACAGGGGGACTATGGCTACACCTTC. This codes for CASSLQGDYGYTF. The V call is TRBV27, the J call TRBJ1-2; 7 bases are shared with TRBD1. CDR3 length: 13 amino acids. The germline gives CDR1 MNHEY, CDR2 SMNVEV (reference sequence). The V and J ends lost 2 bases and 3 bases, in that order; junction bases with no gene match: 0.

In this sample, this clone turned up once. J is TRBJ2-3 and V is TRBV18; D remains unclear. This CDR3 contains 14 residues. The germline gives CDR1 KGHSH, CDR2 LQKENI. The V gene lost 6 bases and the J gene lost 1 base, with 11 bases spanning the gap. This CDR3 is CASSRDLGTDTQYF. The CDR3 bases are TGTGCCAGCTCCCGAGACCTGGGCACAGATACGCAGTATTTT.

The chain uses TRBV7-6 and TRBJ2-2; D not certain. The CDR3 consists of 11 residues. The germline gives CDR1 SGHVS, CDR2 FNYEAQ. Trimming pared 6 bases from V and 5 bases from J, leaving 4 bases between. CDR3 sequence (DNA): TGTGCCAGCAGGTCGACCGGGGAGCTGTTTTTT. Protein: CASRSTGELFF.

The chain couples TRBV7-6 to TRBJ2-1, with TRBD2 identical over 7 bases. The CDR3 is made up of 15 amino acids. Germline CDR1 reads SGHVS; CDR2 reads FNYEAQ. J gave up 10 bases and V 5 bases, and 14 bases lay outside the gene matches. CDR3 region: CASSITSVGVGEQFF. The CDR3 region has the DNA TGTGCCAGCAGCATCACTAGCGTGGGAGTAGGAGAGCAGTTCTTC.

Comments on this clone: At the DNA level, this CDR3 is encoded by other sequences in the same sample as well. The V and J genes are TRBV6-6 and TRBJ1-3, with unresolved D. V lost 5 bases and J lost 2, with 4 bases in between. Germline CDR1 is MNHNY and CDR2 is SVGAGI (reference sequence). This CDR3 comprises 12 residues. The DNA of the CDR3 is TGTGCCAGCAGTCCGACTGGAAACACCATATATTTT. This encodes CASSPTGNTIYF.